Detailed here is one T cell receptor (beta chain). This sample stems from a study of cytomegalovirus exposure and HLA in healthy donors. This CDR3 is 18 amino acids long. Germline CDR1 reads SGHDT; CDR2 reads YYEEEE. The V gene end was trimmed by 0 bases and the J gene end by 7 bases; junction bases not matched to a gene: 9. The PCR made use of 60 Vbeta and 13 Jbeta primers. Sequencing used immunoSEQ multiplex PCR; TCRdb keeps in-frame clones, though not all of them. Of about 160,000 clones listed, more than 65% are singletons. The sequenced sample was PBMCs. This chain uses TRBV5-6 with TRBJ1-6; TRBD1 agrees at 11 bases. The clonotype originates from a man between 45 and 60 years old in good health and CMV-seropositive. The chain's CDR3 is CASSLGTGGAGRNSPLHF. The CDR3 bases are TGTGCCAGCAGCTTGGGGACAGGGGGCGCGGGGAGGAATTCACCCCTCCACTTT.